One sample yielded the 20 T cell receptor beta chains listed below, sequenced in a study of T-cell memory formation after mild COVID-19. Via MiXCR, TCRdb re-called the 5' RACE reads, giving one row per CDR3 protein. The sample lists a few hundred thousand distinct CDR3 sequences, around 15% seen once, with approximately 20% in the top ten. The sample consisted of PBMCs or a T cell subset sorted from them (not recorded which). The receptors derive from a man aged 18 to 35 who had mild COVID-19 (a few samples of this study predate the infection). Cell type and time point are not known.

This clonotype was detected ten times or more. V is TRBV7-2 and J is TRBJ2-3, with TRBD2 as a possible D gene (6 bases). With 5 bases removed from V and 2 bases from J, the gap between germline ends came to 11 bases. The CDR3 loop spans 14 amino acids. Germline CDR1 reads SGHTA; CDR2 reads FQGNSA. CDR3 amino acids: CASSRDFYTDTQYF. The CDR3 DNA is TGTGCCAGCAGCAGGGACTTTTACACAGATACGCAGTATTTT.

This clonotype was recorded a few times. The junction departs from the called germline gene at one end, perhaps through a read error. CDR3 region: CASSLGPGQGNTYEQYF. DNA of the CDR3: TGCGCCAGCAGTTTGGGGCCGGGACAGGGGAATACCTACGAGCAGTACTTC. The chain has TRBV5-1 and TRBJ2-7; TRBD1 matches 10 bases. The germline gives CDR1 SGHRS, CDR2 YFSETQ. CDR3 length: 17 amino acids.

This clonotype was seen a few times. The V gene is TRBV7-2, the J gene TRBJ2-7; 7 nucleotides align to TRBD1. The CDR3 consists of 14 residues. Germline CDR1 reads SGHTA; CDR2 reads FQGNSA. V shed 3 bases and J 3 bases; nucleotides not matched to a gene: 5. In DNA form, the CDR3 reads TGTGCCAGCAGCTTCGGGACAGCTATCTACGAGCAGTACTTC. As protein: CASSFGTAIYEQYF.

This clonotype was seen many times. This rearrangement joins TRBV7-8 to TRBJ2-2, with a possible D match to TRBD2 (6 bases). CDR1 and CDR2 (germline): SGHVS, FQNEAQ. The CDR3 runs 16 residues. Trimming shortened V by 2 bases and J by 4 bases, and 14 bases separated the two germline ends. The CDR3 sequence: CASSLFYRGTTGELFF. DNA of the CDR3: TGTGCCAGCAGCTTATTTTATCGGGGGACCACCGGGGAGCTGTTTTTT. Looking up the rest from reference TRBV7-8 and TRBJ2-2 gives the full variable domain: GAGVSQSPRYKVAKRGQDVALRCDPISGHVSLFWYQQALGQGPEFLTYFQNEAQLDKSGLPSDRFFAERPEGSVSTLKIQRTQQEDSAVYLCASSLFYRGTTGELFFGEGSRLTVL.

This clonotype was found a few times. The gene calls are TRBV12-5 and TRBJ2-6; no clear D. Germline values: CDR1 LGHNT, CDR2 FRNRAP. Trimming stripped 2 bases from V and 5 bases from J, with 7 bases between. CDR3 length: 14 residues. The CDR3 coding sequence is TGTGCTAGTGGTTTGCCTGAGTGGGCCAACGTCCTGACTTTC. Protein product: CASGLPEWANVLTF.

In this sample, this clonotype turned up a few times. The chain links TRBV7-2 to TRBJ2-5; no clear D gene. The CDR3 covers 16 residues. With 4 bases removed from V and 0 bases from J, the gap between germline ends came to 15 bases. Germline lookup yields CDR1 SGHTA and CDR2 FQGNSA. CDR3 DNA sequence: TGTGCCAGCAGCTCCAGATCGGGCTTGTACCAAGAGACCCAGTACTTC. The encoded protein is CASSSRSGLYQETQYF.

This clonotype turned up a few times. V and J are TRBV5-1 and TRBJ2-3; D possibly matches TRBD1 or TRBD2 (5 bases each). The CDR3 extends over 14 amino acids. From germline, CDR1 is SGHRS and CDR2 YFSETQ. V gave up 5 bases and J gave up 5 bases, with 15 bases separating them. CDR3 nucleotide sequence: TGCGCCAGCAGACAGGACTTCGTGGGAGATACGCAGTATTTT. It yields the protein CASRQDFVGDTQYF.

The chain has TRBV5-1 and TRBJ2-5, with 7 nucleotides matching TRBD2. V gave up 9 bases and J gave up 1 base; unmatched junction bases: 15. CDR3 size: 16 residues. Germline lookup yields CDR1 SGHRS and CDR2 YFSETQ. The CDR3 DNA reads TGCGCCACCAGACGCGGGGGAGGGCTTGGCCAAGAGACCCAGTACTTC. This codes for CATRRGGGLGQETQYF. Variable domain in full (rest from reference TRBV5-1 and TRBJ2-5): KAGVTQTPRYLIKTRGQQVTLSCSPISGHRSVSWYQQTPGQGLQFLFEYFSETQRNKGNFPGRFSGRQFSNSRSEMNVSTLELGDSALYLCATRRGGGLGQETQYFGPGTRLLVL.

This clonotype has just a few counts. The chain joins TRBV3-1 to TRBJ2-7, with 7 bases aligning to TRBD1. Germline V CDR1 and CDR2: LGHDT, YNNKEL (reference sequence). After removal of 6 bases from V and 1 base from J, the junction contained 3 bases not matched to a gene. CDR3 length: 13 residues. The CDR3 DNA reads TGTGCCAGCAGTCGACAGGGATCCTACGAGCAGTACTTC. This translates into CASSRQGSYEQYF.

This clonotype was observed many times. This chain uses TRBV6-5 with TRBJ2-7; D is possibly TRBD1 (6 bases). V lost 5 bases and J 3 bases, leaving 14 bases between the germline ends. The CDR3 has 14 amino acids. Germline CDR1 reads MNHEY; CDR2 reads SVGAGI. The CDR3, as DNA: TGTGCCAGCAGTAATACAGGGTCTCGCTACGAGCAGTACTTC. It codes for CASSNTGSRYEQYF.

The chain combines TRBV9 with TRBJ2-1; D might be TRBD1 or TRBD2, each matching 7 bases. CDR3 length: 16 amino acids. CDR1 and CDR2 from the germline V gene are SGDLS and YYNGEE. Trimming removed 0 bases at V and 9 bases at J, with 19 bases between. DNA of the CDR3: TGTGCCAGCAGCGTAGAGGGGGCGGGGGCCCAAAGTGAGCAGTTCTTC. It yields the protein CASSVEGAGAQSEQFF.

The chain joins TRBV5-1 to TRBJ2-4; 9 nucleotides align to TRBD2. The CDR3 covers 17 residues. The germline V gene has CDR1 SGHRS and CDR2 YFSETQ. J gave up 5 bases and V 0 bases, and 9 bases lay outside the gene matches. The CDR3 loop reads CASSLAVLAGPENIQYF. CDR3 sequence (DNA): TGCGCCAGCAGCTTGGCGGTTCTAGCGGGGCCAGAAAACATTCAGTACTTC.

J is TRBJ2-3 and V is TRBV7-3; the D gene is possibly TRBD2 (6 bases). The CDR3 is 17 amino acids. Trimming left V 2 bases short and J 3 bases short, with 18 bases between. Germline V CDR1 and CDR2: SGHTA, FQGTGA. CDR3 in amino acids: CASSLRVAGTGTDTQYF. In nucleotides, the CDR3 is TGTGCCAGCAGCTTACGGGTGGCAGGGACTGGGACAGATACGCAGTATTTT.

V usage is TRBV25-1 and J usage is TRBJ2-7; TRBD1 matches at 7 bases. CDR1 is MGHDK and CDR2 is SYGVNS in the germline V gene. The CDR3 length is 13 residues. The ends lost 6 bases at V and 3 bases at J; junction bases unmatched: 5. The CDR3 DNA reads as TGTGCCAGCAGGGGACAGCACTTCTACGAGCAGTACTTC. It specifies CASRGQHFYEQYF.

The sample holds a few counts of this clonotype. CDR3 residues: CASSWGETGGYTF. In nucleotides, the CDR3 is TGTGCCAGCAGCTGGGGGGAAACCGGTGGCTACACCTTC. This chain links TRBV5-6 with TRBJ1-2; tentatively, D is TRBD1 (5 bases). Germline V gives CDR1 SGHDT, CDR2 YYEEEE. V gave up 3 bases and J gave up 7 bases, with 13 bases separating them. This CDR3 is built from 13 residues.

This clonotype was observed at least ten times. The chain combines TRBV6-2 or TRBV6-3 with TRBJ2-7; 7 positions agree with TRBD1. Unmatched junction bases numbered 4, after V lost 5 bases and J lost 0 bases. The germline V gene has CDR1 MNHEY and CDR2 SVGEGT. There are 14 residues in the CDR3. This chain's CDR3 is CASSPGTVSYEQYF. CDR3 in DNA: TGTGCCAGCAGTCCCGGGACAGTCTCCTACGAGCAGTACTTC.

This clonotype was seen a few times. The chain is built from TRBV18 and TRBJ1-1; D is perhaps TRBD1 (5 bases). The V gene lost 3 bases and the J gene lost 0 bases, with 14 bases spanning the gap. Germline V gene data show CDR1 as KGHSH and CDR2 as LQKENI. This CDR3 comprises 16 residues. CDR3 in DNA: TGTGCCAGCTCACCCCCGGGACGGAGCATGAACACTGAAGCTTTCTTT. Residues: CASSPPGRSMNTEAFF.

This rearrangement joins TRBV20-1 to TRBJ1-5, with unresolved D. The V gene's germline CDR1 is DFQATT and CDR2 SNEGSKA (reference sequence). This CDR3 spans 14 amino acids. V shed 2 bases and J shed 2 bases, with 10 bases lying between them. The CDR3 bases are TGCAGTGCTAGACCCACGGGTGGCAATCAGCCCCAGCATTTT. Protein: CSARPTGGNQPQHF.

This chain links TRBV7-2 with TRBJ2-1, with 7 bases lining up with TRBD2. After removal of 4 bases from V and 3 bases from J, the junction contained 12 bases not matched to a gene. Germline CDR1 reads SGHTA; CDR2 reads FQGNSA. The CDR3 is 17 residues long. CDR3 residues: CASSWGGGYDNYNEQFF. Written as DNA, the CDR3 is TGTGCCAGCAGCTGGGGGGGAGGGTATGACAACTACAATGAGCAGTTCTTC.

The rearrangement joins TRBV6-2 or TRBV6-3 to TRBJ1-1; the D is unclear. Trimming cost V 2 bases and J 5 bases, with 21 bases left between them. Looked up from germline, CDR1 is MNHEY and CDR2 is SVGEGT. This CDR3 is built from 17 residues. CDR3 in amino acids: CASSYPQRAGSPTEAFF. CDR3 in DNA: TGTGCCAGCAGTTACCCTCAAAGGGCAGGATCCCCTACTGAAGCTTTCTTT.